The 29 T cell receptor beta chains below were found in one sample sequenced in a study of cytomegalovirus exposure and HLA in healthy donors. Here immunoSEQ multiplex PCR was the method, and the copy in TCRdb shows in-frame clones only, minus some. The sample consists of under 300,000 clones, almost 90% of them appearing once. Material for sequencing was PBMCs. The source is a woman aged 18-35 years in good health and CMV-seronegative.

The rearrangement links TRBV11-3 to TRBJ2-4; D unresolved. Germline V gene lookup returns CDR1 SGHNT and CDR2 YENEEA. This CDR3 is built from 13 residues. The V and J ends lost 0 bases and 7 bases respectively, with 7 bases between them. CDR3 nucleotide sequence: TGTGCCAGCAGCTTAGATCGACTGAACATTCAGTACTTC. Encoded protein: CASSLDRLNIQYF.

The chain links TRBV7-9 to TRBJ2-2, with 12 positions matching TRBD1. V was pared by 4 bases and J by 7 bases, with 4 bases of the junction left unmatched. Germline V gives CDR1 SEHNR, CDR2 FQNEAQ (reference sequence). The CDR3 totals 15 residues. The CDR3 here is CASSSGQGASGELFF. CDR3 in DNA: TGTGCCAGCAGCTCGGGACAGGGGGCGAGCGGGGAGCTGTTTTTT.

This chain connects TRBV9 to TRBJ1-2, with TRBD1 matching 8 bases. The ends lost 0 bases at V and 5 bases at J; junction bases unmatched: 15. Germline V gene data show CDR1 as SGDLS and CDR2 as YYNGEE. The CDR3 runs 18 residues. This CDR3 reads CASSVGGQGTRGIYGYTF. The CDR3 DNA is TGTGCCAGCAGCGTAGGAGGACAGGGAACTAGAGGAATATATGGCTACACCTTC.

Worth noting for this clone: Other DNA sequences within the sample encode an identical CDR3. The rearrangement uses TRBV18 and TRBJ1-6; 9 positions agree with TRBD1. The length of the CDR3 is 14 residues. V was clipped by 3 bases and J by 7 bases; unmatched bases: 1. Germline V gives CDR1 KGHSH, CDR2 LQKENI. The CDR3 nucleotides are TGTGCCAGCTCACCTGGACAGGGGAATTCACCCCTCCACTTT. Its protein is CASSPGQGNSPLHF.

The chain employs TRBV9 and TRBJ1-2, with a possible D match to TRBD1 (6 bases). The germline CDR1 and CDR2 sequences are SGDLS and YYNGEE. V lost 4 bases, J lost 1 base, and 23 bases lay in between. The CDR3 is 18 amino acids. CDR3 residues: CASSPRGGGLFGNYGYTF. The CDR3 nucleotides read TGTGCCAGCAGCCCCCGCGGGGGGGGGCTTTTTGGTAACTATGGCTACACCTTC.

The rearrangement joins TRBV4-1 to TRBJ2-3; D remains ambiguous. This CDR3 spans 14 amino acids. Looked up from germline, CDR1 is MGHRA and CDR2 is YSYEKL. V lost 2 bases, J lost 6 bases, and 12 bases lay in between. CDR3 coding DNA: TGCGCCAGCAGCCAAATTGTAGTTTGGGATACGCAGTATTTT. This codes for CASSQIVVWDTQYF.

The genes are TRBV4-3 and TRBJ2-1, with TRBD2 matching over 7 bases. Per germline, CDR1 LGHNA and CDR2 YSLEER. This CDR3 is 17 amino acids long. Trimming took 4 bases from V and 3 from J; bases not matched to a gene: 12. CDR3 bases: TGCGCCAGCAGCCTTGGGGGGGGAGGCCCCCTCTACAATGAGCAGTTCTTC. Translating gives CASSLGGGGPLYNEQFF.

V gene TRBV28 combines with J gene TRBJ1-6, with 7 positions matching TRBD1. This CDR3 has 15 amino acids. CDR1 and CDR2 (germline): MDHEN, SYDVKM. The junction had 12 bases not matched to a gene; V was cut back by 6 bases and J by 10 bases. The CDR3 DNA follows: TGTGCCAGCAGCCCACCTGCGACAGGGCCATCACCCCTCCACTTT. Amino acids: CASSPPATGPSPLHF.

This clone appeared a single time. V and J are TRBV6-5 and TRBJ2-3, with D uncertain. Germline-derived CDR1 and CDR2 are MNHEY and SVGAGI. V was clipped by 6 bases and J by 2 bases, with 12 bases between them. The CDR3 runs to 14 residues. CDR3 region: CASSPSATTDTQYF. The CDR3 nucleotides are TGTGCCAGCAGCCCTTCAGCGACCACAGATACGCAGTATTTT.

The CDR3 DNA reads as TGTGCCATCAGAGAAGCGGGGGGGAACACCGGGGAGCTGTTTTTT. Amino acids: CAIREAGGNTGELFF. The chain carries TRBV10-3 and TRBJ2-2; 9 nucleotides agree with TRBD2. This CDR3 is 15 amino acids long. V lost 6 bases and J lost 1; bases outside the gene matches: 3. CDR1 and CDR2 from the germline V gene are ENHRY and SYGVKD.

The CDR3 sequence is CASSQVADTQYF. In DNA, the CDR3 is TGTGCCAGCAGCCAAGTAGCAGATACGCAGTATTTT. The chain joins TRBV4-2 to TRBJ2-3, with no clear D. The CDR3 consists of 12 residues. V gave up 1 base and J gave up 4 bases, with 3 bases separating them. The germline CDR1 and CDR2 sequences are LGHNA and YNFKEQ.

This clone was recorded a few times. The gene calls are TRBV19 and TRBJ1-1, with 9 bases fitting TRBD1. J gave up 7 bases and V 4 bases, and 10 bases lay outside the gene matches. This CDR3 region has 15 residues. Germline loops: CDR1 LNHDA, CDR2 SQIVND (reference sequence). The DNA of the CDR3 is TGTGCCAGTAGTAGACCGGGACAGGGCTTAAATGAAGCTTTCTTT. Its translation is CASSRPGQGLNEAFF.

V usage is TRBV5-6 and J usage is TRBJ1-3; TRBD1 matches at 10 bases. This CDR3 has 18 residues. From germline, CDR1 is SGHDT and CDR2 YYEEEE. Trimming removed 0 bases from V and 0 bases from J; junction bases left unmatched: 6. Here the CDR3 DNA reads TGTGCCAGCAGCTTGGGACAGGGGGCCATATACTCTGGAAACACCATATATTTT. The encoded protein is CASSLGQGAIYSGNTIYF. The whole variable domain, filled in from reference TRBV5-6 and TRBJ1-3, reads DAGVTQSPTHLIKTRGQQVTLRCSPKSGHDTVSWYQQALGQGPQFIFQYYEEEERQRGNFPDRFSGHQFPNYSSELNVNALLLGDSALYLCASSLGQGAIYSGNTIYFGEGSWLTVV.

The chain is built from TRBV28 and TRBJ2-2; TRBD1 matches at 9 bases. After removal of 4 bases from V and 5 bases from J, the junction contained 2 bases not matched to a gene. The CDR3 covers 14 residues. Germline CDR1 and CDR2: MDHEN and SYDVKM. CDR3 loop: CASSSGQGTGELFF. CDR3 in DNA: TGTGCCAGCAGTTCGGGACAGGGAACCGGGGAGCTGTTTTTT.

V usage is TRBV11-2 and J usage is TRBJ2-1, with a weak D call TRBD2 (5 bases). Germline lookup yields CDR1 SGHAT and CDR2 FQNNGV. Trimming removed 1 base at V and 7 bases at J, with 14 bases between. There are 15 residues in the CDR3. Here the CDR3 DNA reads TGTGCCAGCAGCTTAGTACGGGGTTCGTGGAATGAGCAGTTCTTC. Encoded protein: CASSLVRGSWNEQFF.

This clone showed up just a few times. The chain combines TRBV10-2 with TRBJ1-6; 9 nucleotides match TRBD1. This CDR3 has 13 amino acids. The germline V gene has CDR1 WSHSY and CDR2 SAAADI. Losses at the gene ends were 8 bases for V and 9 bases for J; bases not matched to a gene: 5. The CDR3 region has the DNA TGCGCCAGCGTTAACAGGGGGCCTTCACCCCTCCACTTT. Protein sequence: CASVNRGPSPLHF.

The V call is TRBV14, the J call TRBJ2-3; TRBD2 matches 7 bases. CDR1 SGHDN and CDR2 FVKESK come from the germline V gene. After removal of 1 base from V and 0 bases from J, the junction contained 4 bases not matched to a gene. This CDR3 is built from 16 residues. The DNA of the CDR3 is TGTGCCAGCAGCCAAGTTCGAGCGGGGAGCACAGATACGCAGTATTTT. It codes for CASSQVRAGSTDTQYF.

The chain combines TRBV7-9 with TRBJ2-1; D is possibly TRBD1 (6 bases). The CDR3 has 13 residues. The germline gives CDR1 SEHNR, CDR2 FQNEAQ (reference sequence). Trimming pared 4 bases from V and 4 bases from J, leaving 8 bases between. CDR3 sequence (DNA): TGTGCCAGCAGCTACGGACAGTACAATGAGCAGTTCTTC. Its protein is CASSYGQYNEQFF.

The chain couples TRBV10-2 to TRBJ2-7, with TRBD2 as a possible D gene (5 bases). V lost 4 bases and J 1 base, leaving 8 bases between the germline ends. Germline V gene lookup returns CDR1 WSHSY and CDR2 SAAADI. This CDR3 contains 13 residues. The CDR3, as DNA: TGCGCCAGCAGTGTGGGAGTATCCTACGAGCAGTACTTC. It codes for CASSVGVSYEQYF.

This clone came up a few times. The rearrangement uses TRBV7-2 and TRBJ2-7, with TRBD1 as a possible D gene (5 bases). This CDR3 is built from 19 residues. Germline V gene lookup returns CDR1 SGHTA and CDR2 FQGNSA. V was clipped by 5 bases and J by 4 bases, with 30 bases between them. The DNA for the CDR3 is TGTGCCAGCAGCCCCAGTTCGCGTGGACCAGGGTTAGGGCGATACGAGCAGTACTTC. Encoded protein: CASSPSSRGPGLGRYEQYF.

CDR3 nucleotides: TGCGCCAGCAGCTTGGTGGTGGGGGGCTCCTACAATGAGCAGTTCTTC. The encoded protein is CASSLVVGGSYNEQFF. The chain combines TRBV5-1 with TRBJ2-1; TRBD2 is a possible D gene (6 bases). Trimming removed 0 bases from V and 0 bases from J, with 10 bases in between. CDR1 and CDR2 (germline): SGHRS, YFSETQ. The CDR3 has 16 amino acids.

The V call is TRBV6-1, the J call TRBJ2-5; possible D gene TRBD1, 5 bases. CDR1 is MNHNS and CDR2 is SASEGT in the germline V gene. The CDR3 has 15 amino acids. Trimming cost V 2 bases and J 5 bases, with 15 bases left between them. CDR3 protein: CASSERGFLLETQYF. The CDR3 DNA is TGTGCCAGCAGTGAAAGGGGATTTCTTTTGGAGACCCAGTACTTC.

V gene TRBV18 combines with J gene TRBJ1-1; perhaps TRBD1 as D (6 bases). This CDR3 comprises 15 residues. Between the trimmed V and J ends, which lost 3 bases and 4 bases, there was a span of 15 bases. CDR1 is KGHSH and CDR2 is LQKENI in the germline V gene. This CDR3 reads CASSPILQGGTEAFF. In DNA, the CDR3 is TGTGCCAGCTCACCGATCCTACAGGGTGGCACTGAAGCTTTCTTT.

This rearrangement joins TRBV5-6 to TRBJ1-2, with a tentative D call TRBD1 (5 bases). The CDR3 sequence is 16 residues long. The ends were cut back, 1 base at V and 3 bases at J, with 16 bases in the middle. In germline, CDR1 is SGHDT, CDR2 YYEEEE. CDR3 nucleotide sequence: TGTGCCAGCAGCTTGCGACAGTTTTCGCAGGACTATGGCTACACCTTC. It is translated as CASSLRQFSQDYGYTF. The full variable domain, with the rest looked up from reference TRBV5-6 and TRBJ1-2, is DAGVTQSPTHLIKTRGQQVTLRCSPKSGHDTVSWYQQALGQGPQFIFQYYEEEERQRGNFPDRFSGHQFPNYSSELNVNALLLGDSALYLCASSLRQFSQDYGYTFGSGTRLTVV.

This clone appeared once. The chain combines TRBV7-7 with TRBJ2-5; possibly TRBD2 for D (5 bases). CDR1 and CDR2 (germline): SSHAT, FNYEAQ (reference sequence). The CDR3 spans 14 residues. V dropped 6 bases and J dropped 2 bases, with 13 bases sitting between them. This CDR3 reads CASSMDLQQETQYF. CDR3 in DNA: TGTGCCAGCAGTATGGACTTACAGCAAGAGACCCAGTACTTC.

This CDR3 reads CASSSTGVNTGELFF. In nucleotides, the CDR3 is TGCGCCAGCAGCTCGACAGGGGTGAACACCGGGGAGCTGTTTTTT. V and J are TRBV5-1 and TRBJ2-2; TRBD1 aligns across 8 bases. Germline V gene sequence: CDR1 SGHRS, CDR2 YFSETQ. V dropped 3 bases and J dropped 1; count of bases not matched to a gene: 2. The CDR3 runs 15 residues.

The chain combines TRBV5-5 with TRBJ1-6; 9 nucleotides agree with TRBD1. The CDR3 spans 16 residues. Germline lookup yields CDR1 SGHKS and CDR2 YYEKEE (reference sequence). V was pared by 4 bases and J by 5 bases, with 7 bases of the junction left unmatched. CDR3 nucleotides: TGTGCCAGCAGCACACGGACAGGGGTCGATAATTCACCCCTCCACTTT. Residues: CASSTRTGVDNSPLHF.

The chain is built from TRBV10-2 and TRBJ1-6; D uncertain. CDR3 length equals 15 residues. Trimming shortened V by 7 bases and J by 0 bases, and 10 bases separated the two germline ends. Germline CDR1 WSHSY, CDR2 SAAADI. CDR3 nucleotide sequence: TGCGCCAGCACACAGTTCAGCTCCTATAATTCACCCCTCCACTTT. Its protein is CASTQFSSYNSPLHF.

V is TRBV7-6 and J is TRBJ2-1; D perhaps matches TRBD1 (6 bases). The germline CDR1 and CDR2 sequences are SGHVS and FNYEAQ. CDR3 size: 15 residues. V was clipped by 5 bases and J by 3 bases, with 14 bases between them. The CDR3 DNA reads as TGTGCCAGCAGCCCCGGACAGACCCTCTACAATGAGCAGTTCTTC. Protein sequence: CASSPGQTLYNEQFF.